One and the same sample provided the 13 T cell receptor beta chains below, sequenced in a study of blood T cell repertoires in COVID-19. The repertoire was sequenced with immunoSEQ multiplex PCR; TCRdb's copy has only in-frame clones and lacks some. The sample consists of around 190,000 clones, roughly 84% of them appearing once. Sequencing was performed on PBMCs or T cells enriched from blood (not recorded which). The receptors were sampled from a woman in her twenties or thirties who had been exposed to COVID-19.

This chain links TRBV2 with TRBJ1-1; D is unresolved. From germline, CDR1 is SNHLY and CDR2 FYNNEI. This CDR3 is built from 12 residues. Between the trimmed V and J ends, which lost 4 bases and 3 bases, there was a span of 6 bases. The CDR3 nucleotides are TGTGCCAGCAGTGCTGGGCACACTGAAGCTTTCTTT. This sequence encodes CASSAGHTEAFF.

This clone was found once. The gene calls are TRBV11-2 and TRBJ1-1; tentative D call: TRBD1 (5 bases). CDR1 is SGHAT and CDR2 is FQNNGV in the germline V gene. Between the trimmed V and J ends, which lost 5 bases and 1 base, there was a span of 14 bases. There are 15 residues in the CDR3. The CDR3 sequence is CASSTRTIRNTEAFF. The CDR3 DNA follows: TGTGCCAGCAGCACCCGGACAATACGGAACACTGAAGCTTTCTTT.

CDR3 sequence: CASSPPPQGTPGNTIYF. The CDR3 region has the DNA TGTGCCAGCAGCCCTCCCCCCCAGGGAACTCCTGGAAACACCATATATTTT. The J gene is TRBJ1-3, the V gene TRBV5-4, with D possibly matching TRBD1 (5 bases). The V gene's germline CDR1 is SGHNT and CDR2 YYREEE (reference sequence). V lost 4 bases and J lost 2, with 19 bases in between. The CDR3 is 17 amino acids.

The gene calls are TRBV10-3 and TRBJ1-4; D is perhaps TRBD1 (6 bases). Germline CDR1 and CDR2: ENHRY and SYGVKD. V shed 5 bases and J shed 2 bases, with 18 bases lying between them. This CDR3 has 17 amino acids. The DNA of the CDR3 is TGTGCCATCAGTTTAAACAGGGTACTCGATACTAATGAAAAACTGTTTTTT. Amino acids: CAISLNRVLDTNEKLFF.

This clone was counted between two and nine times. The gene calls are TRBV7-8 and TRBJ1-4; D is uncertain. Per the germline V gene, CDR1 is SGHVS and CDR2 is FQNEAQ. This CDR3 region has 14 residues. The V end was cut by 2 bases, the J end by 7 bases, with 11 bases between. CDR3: CASSLSGGGEKLFF. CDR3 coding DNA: TGTGCCAGCAGCTTAAGCGGCGGTGGTGAAAAACTGTTTTTT.

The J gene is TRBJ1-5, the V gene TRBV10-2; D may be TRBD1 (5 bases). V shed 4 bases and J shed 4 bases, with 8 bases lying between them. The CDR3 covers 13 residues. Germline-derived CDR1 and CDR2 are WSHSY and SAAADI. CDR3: CASSGQINQPQHF. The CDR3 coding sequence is TGCGCCAGCAGTGGACAGATAAATCAGCCCCAGCATTTT.

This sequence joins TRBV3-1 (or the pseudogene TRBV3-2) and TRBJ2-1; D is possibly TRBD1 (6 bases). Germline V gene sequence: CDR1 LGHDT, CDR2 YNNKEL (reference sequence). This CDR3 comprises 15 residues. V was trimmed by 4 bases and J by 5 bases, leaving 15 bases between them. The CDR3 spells CASSLDRTYHNEQFF. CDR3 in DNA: TGTGCCAGCAGCCTCGACAGGACCTATCACAATGAGCAGTTCTTC.

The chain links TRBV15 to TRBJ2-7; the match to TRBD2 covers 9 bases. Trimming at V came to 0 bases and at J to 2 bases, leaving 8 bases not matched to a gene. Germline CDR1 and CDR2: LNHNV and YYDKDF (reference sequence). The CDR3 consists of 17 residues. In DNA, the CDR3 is TGTGCCACCAGCAGAGATTTTGAGCGGGGGGACCCCTACGAGCAGTACTTC. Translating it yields CATSRDFERGDPYEQYF.

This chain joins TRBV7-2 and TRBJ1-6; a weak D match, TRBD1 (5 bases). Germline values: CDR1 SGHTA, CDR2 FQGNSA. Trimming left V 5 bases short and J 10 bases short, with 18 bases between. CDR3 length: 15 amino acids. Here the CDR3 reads CASSPGRGNRSPLHF. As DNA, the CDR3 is TGTGCCAGCAGCCCAGGGCGGGGAAATCGATCACCCCTCCACTTT.

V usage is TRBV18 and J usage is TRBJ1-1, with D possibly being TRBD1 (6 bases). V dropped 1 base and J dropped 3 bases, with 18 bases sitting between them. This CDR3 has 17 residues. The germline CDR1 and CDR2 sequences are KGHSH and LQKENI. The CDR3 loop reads CASSPRSRGAGDTEAFF. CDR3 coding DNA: TGTGCCAGCTCACCACGGTCGCGGGGGGCCGGTGACACTGAAGCTTTCTTT.

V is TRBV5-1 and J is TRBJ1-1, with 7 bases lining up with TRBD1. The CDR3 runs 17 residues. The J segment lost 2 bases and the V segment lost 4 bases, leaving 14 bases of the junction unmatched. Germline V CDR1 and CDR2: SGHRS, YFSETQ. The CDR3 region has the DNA TGCGCCAGCAGCGCCTACCCGGGACAGACTGTAAACACTGAAGCTTTCTTT. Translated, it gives CASSAYPGQTVNTEAFF.

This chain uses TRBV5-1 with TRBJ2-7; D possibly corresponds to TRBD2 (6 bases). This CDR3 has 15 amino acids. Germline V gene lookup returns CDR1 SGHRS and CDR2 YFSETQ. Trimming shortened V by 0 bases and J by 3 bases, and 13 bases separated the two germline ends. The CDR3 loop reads CASSLGEEYLYEQYF. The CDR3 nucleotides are TGCGCCAGCAGCTTGGGGGAGGAGTACCTCTACGAGCAGTACTTC.

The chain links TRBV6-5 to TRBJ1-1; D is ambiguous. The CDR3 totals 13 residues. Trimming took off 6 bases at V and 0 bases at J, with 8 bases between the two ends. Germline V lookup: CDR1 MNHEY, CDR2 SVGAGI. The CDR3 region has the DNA TGTGCCAGCAGGATTAGTTTGAACACTGAAGCTTTCTTT. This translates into CASRISLNTEAFF.